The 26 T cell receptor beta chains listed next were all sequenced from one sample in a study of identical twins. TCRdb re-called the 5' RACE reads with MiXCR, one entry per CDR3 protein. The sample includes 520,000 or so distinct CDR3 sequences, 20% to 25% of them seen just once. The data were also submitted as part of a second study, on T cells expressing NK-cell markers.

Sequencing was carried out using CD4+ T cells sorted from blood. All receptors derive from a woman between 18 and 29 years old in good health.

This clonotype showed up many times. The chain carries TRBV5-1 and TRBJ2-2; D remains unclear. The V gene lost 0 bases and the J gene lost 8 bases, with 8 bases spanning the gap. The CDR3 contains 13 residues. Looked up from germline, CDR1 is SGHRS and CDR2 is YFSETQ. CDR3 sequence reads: CASSLDPGGELFF. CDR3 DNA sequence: TGCGCCAGCAGCTTGGATCCTGGTGGGGAGCTGTTTTTT.

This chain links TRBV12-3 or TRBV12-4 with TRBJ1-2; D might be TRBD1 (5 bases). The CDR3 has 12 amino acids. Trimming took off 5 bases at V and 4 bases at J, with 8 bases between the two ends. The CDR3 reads CASSRQIYGYTF. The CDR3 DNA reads TGTGCCAGCAGTCGACAGATCTATGGCTACACCTTC.

The CDR3 coding sequence is TGCAGTGCTAGCCTCGGGGGTAGGGTGTCCTACGAGCAGTACTTC. Encoded protein: CSASLGGRVSYEQYF. The chain couples TRBV20-1 to TRBJ2-7, with a possible D match to TRBD2 (6 bases). The length of the CDR3 is 15 residues. V lost 3 bases and J 1 base, leaving 16 bases between the germline ends. Germline lookup yields CDR1 DFQATT and CDR2 SNEGSKA (reference sequence).

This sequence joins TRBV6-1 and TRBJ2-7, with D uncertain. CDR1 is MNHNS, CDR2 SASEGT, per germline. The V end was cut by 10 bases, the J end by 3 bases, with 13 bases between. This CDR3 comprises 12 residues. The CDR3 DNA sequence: TGTGCCATATCGGCCAGGAACTACGAGCAGTACTTC. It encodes CAISARNYEQYF.

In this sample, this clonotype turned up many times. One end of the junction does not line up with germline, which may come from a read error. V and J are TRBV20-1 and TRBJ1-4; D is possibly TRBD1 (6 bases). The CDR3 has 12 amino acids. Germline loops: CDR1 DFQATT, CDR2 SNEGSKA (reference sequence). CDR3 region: CSARQTGPGAIF. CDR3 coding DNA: TGCAGTGCTAGACAGACCGGGCCGGGGGCGATTTTT.

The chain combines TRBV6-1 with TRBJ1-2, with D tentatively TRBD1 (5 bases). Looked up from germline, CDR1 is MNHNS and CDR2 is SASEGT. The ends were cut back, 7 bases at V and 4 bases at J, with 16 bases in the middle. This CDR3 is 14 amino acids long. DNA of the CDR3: TGTGCCAGCAAAGGGACGGGCCGGTTCTATGGCTACACCTTC. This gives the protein CASKGTGRFYGYTF.

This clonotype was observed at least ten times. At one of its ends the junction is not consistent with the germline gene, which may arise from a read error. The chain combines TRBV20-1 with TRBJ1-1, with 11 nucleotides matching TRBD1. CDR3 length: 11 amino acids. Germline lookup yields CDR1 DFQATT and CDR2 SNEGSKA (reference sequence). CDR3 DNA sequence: TGCAGCGGAGGCAACCGGGACAGGGGGACTTTT. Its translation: CSGGNRDRGTF.

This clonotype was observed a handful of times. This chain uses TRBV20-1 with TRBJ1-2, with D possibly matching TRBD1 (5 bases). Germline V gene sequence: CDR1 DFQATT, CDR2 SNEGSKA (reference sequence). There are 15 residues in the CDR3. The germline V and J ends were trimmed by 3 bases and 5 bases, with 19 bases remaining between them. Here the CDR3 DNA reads TGCAGTGCTAGGATGGGGCAGGCGACCGATTATGGCTACACCTTC. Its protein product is CSARMGQATDYGYTF.

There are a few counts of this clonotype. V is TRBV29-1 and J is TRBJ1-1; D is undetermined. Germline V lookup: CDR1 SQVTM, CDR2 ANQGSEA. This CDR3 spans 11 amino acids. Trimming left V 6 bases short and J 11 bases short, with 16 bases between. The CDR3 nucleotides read TGCAGCGTATCACTACTGACGGAGGCTTTCTTT. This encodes CSVSLLTEAFF.

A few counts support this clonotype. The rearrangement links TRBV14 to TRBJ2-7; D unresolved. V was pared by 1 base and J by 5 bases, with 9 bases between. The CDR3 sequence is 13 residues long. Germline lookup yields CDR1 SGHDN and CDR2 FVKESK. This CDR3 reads CASSQAATHEQYF. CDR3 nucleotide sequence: TGTGCCAGCAGCCAAGCAGCTACACACGAGCAGTACTTC. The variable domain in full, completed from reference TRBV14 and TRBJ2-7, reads EAGVTQFPSHSVIEKGQTVTLRCDPISGHDNLYWYRRVMGKEIKFLLHFVKESKQDESGMPNNRFLAERTGGTYSTLKVQPAELEDSGVYFCASSQAATHEQYFGPGTRLTVT.

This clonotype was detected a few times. This CDR3 reads CASILDRGRTGELFF. CDR3 DNA sequence: TGTGCCAGCATCCTTGACAGGGGGCGAACCGGGGAGCTGTTTTTT. The chain uses TRBV11-2 and TRBJ2-2; 10 positions agree with TRBD1. After removal of 7 bases from V and 5 bases from J, the junction contained 7 bases not matched to a gene. CDR1 SGHAT and CDR2 FQNNGV come from the germline V gene. The CDR3 contains 15 residues.

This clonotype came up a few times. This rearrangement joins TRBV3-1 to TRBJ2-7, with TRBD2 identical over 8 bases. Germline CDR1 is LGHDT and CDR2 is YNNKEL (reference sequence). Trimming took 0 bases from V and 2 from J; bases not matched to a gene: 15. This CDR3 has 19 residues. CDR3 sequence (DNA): TGTGCCAGCAGCCAAGATCCTCCTTTCGGGAGCGGGGGAACCTACGAGCAGTACTTC. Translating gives CASSQDPPFGSGGTYEQYF.

The CDR3 loop is CASSLAKASETQYF. The CDR3 DNA reads TGTGCCAGCAGTTTAGCCAAGGCCTCAGAGACCCAGTACTTC. The chain couples TRBV12-3 or TRBV12-4 to TRBJ2-5, with no clear D. V lost 0 bases and J 4 bases, leaving 9 bases between the germline ends. The CDR3 is 14 amino acids.

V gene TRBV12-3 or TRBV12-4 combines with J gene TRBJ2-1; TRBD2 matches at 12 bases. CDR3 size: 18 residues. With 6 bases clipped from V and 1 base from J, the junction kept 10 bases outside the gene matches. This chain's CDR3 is CASSPGLAGARSYNEQFF. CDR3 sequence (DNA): TGTGCCAGCAGCCCGGGACTAGCGGGTGCACGGTCCTACAATGAGCAGTTCTTC.

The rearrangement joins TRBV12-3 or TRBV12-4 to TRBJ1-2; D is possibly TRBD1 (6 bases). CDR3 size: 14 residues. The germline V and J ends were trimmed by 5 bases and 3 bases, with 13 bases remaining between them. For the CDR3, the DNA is TGTGCCAGCAGTCCCTCAGGGGTGGACTATGGCTACACCTTC. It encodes CASSPSGVDYGYTF.

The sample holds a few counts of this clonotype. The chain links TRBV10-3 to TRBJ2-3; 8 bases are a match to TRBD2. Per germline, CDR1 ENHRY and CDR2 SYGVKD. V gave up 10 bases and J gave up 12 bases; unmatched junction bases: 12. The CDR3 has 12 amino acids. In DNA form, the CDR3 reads TGTGCCACCGACGAGTCGGGACTAGGACAGTATTTT. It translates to CATDESGLGQYF.

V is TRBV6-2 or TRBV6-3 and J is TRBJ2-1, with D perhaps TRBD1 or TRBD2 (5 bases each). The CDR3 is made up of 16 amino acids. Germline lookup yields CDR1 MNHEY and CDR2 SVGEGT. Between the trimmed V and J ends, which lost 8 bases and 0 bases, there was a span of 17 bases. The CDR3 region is CASCPRGTPSYNEQFF. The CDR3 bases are TGTGCCAGCTGTCCCCGAGGGACCCCCTCCTACAATGAGCAGTTCTTC.

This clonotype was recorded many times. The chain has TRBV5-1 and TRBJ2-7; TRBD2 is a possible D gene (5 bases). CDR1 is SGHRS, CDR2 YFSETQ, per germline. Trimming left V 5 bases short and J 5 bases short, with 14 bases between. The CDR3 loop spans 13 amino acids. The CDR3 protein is CASSLPGMDEQYF. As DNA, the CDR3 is TGCGCCAGCAGTCTCCCGGGAATGGACGAGCAGTACTTC.

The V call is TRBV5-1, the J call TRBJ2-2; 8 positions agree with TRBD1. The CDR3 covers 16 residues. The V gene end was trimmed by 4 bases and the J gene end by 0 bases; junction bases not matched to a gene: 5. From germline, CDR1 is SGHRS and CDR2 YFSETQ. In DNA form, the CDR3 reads TGCGCCAGCAGCGCAGGACAGGGCTCGAACACCGGGGAGCTGTTTTTT. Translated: CASSAGQGSNTGELFF.

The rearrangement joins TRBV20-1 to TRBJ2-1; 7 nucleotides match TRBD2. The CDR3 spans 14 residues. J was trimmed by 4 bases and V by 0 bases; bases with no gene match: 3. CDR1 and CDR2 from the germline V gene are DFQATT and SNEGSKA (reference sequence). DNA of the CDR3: TGCAGTGCTAGAGAAAGCGGGATGTACAATGAGCAGTTCTTC. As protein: CSARESGMYNEQFF.

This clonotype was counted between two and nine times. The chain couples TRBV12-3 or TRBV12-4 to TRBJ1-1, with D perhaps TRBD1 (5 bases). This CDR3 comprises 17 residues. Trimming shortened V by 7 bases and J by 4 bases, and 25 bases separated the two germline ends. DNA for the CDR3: TGTGCCAGCAACCGTCGAGGCGGGGCAGCGGGAAGCACTGAAGCTTTCTTT. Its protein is CASNRRGGAAGSTEAFF.

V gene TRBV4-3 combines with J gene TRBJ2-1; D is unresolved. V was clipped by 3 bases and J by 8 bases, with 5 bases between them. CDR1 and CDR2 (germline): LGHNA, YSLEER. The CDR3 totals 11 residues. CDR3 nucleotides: TGCGCCAGCAGCCACTATCATGAGCAGTTCTTC. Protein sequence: CASSHYHEQFF.

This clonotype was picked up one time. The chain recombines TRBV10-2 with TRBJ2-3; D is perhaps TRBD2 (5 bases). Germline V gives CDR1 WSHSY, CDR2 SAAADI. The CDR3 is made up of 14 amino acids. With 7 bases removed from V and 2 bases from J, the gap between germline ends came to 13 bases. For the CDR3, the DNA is TGCGCCAGCATTCCCGGACTTTTCACAGATACGCAGTATTTT. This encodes CASIPGLFTDTQYF.

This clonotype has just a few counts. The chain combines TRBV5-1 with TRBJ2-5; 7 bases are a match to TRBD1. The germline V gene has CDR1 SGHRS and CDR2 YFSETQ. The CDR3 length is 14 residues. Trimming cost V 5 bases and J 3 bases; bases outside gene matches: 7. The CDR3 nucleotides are TGCGCCAGCAGGCTCTTAGGGACAGAAGAGACCCAGTACTTC. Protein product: CASRLLGTEETQYF. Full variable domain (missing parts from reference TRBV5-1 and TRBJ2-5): KAGVTQTPRYLIKTRGQQVTLSCSPISGHRSVSWYQQTPGQGLQFLFEYFSETQRNKGNFPGRFSGRQFSNSRSEMNVSTLELGDSALYLCASRLLGTEETQYFGPGTRLLVL.

CDR3 coding DNA: TGTGCCAGCAGCTCCACTAACAGGCTTGCAGCTTTCTTT. Translated: CASSSTNRLAAFF. The genes are TRBV5-6 and TRBJ1-1; D possibly corresponds to TRBD1 (5 bases). V gave up 3 bases and J gave up 10 bases, with 16 bases separating them. The CDR3 sequence is 13 residues long. Per germline, CDR1 SGHDT and CDR2 YYEEEE.

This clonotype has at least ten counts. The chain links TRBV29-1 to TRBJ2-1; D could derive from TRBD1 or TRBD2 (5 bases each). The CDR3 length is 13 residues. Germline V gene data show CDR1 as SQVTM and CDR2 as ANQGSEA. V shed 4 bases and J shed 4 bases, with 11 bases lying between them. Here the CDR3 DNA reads TGCAGCGTTGTGAGGGGTCTATACAATGAGCAGTTCTTC. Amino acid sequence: CSVVRGLYNEQFF.